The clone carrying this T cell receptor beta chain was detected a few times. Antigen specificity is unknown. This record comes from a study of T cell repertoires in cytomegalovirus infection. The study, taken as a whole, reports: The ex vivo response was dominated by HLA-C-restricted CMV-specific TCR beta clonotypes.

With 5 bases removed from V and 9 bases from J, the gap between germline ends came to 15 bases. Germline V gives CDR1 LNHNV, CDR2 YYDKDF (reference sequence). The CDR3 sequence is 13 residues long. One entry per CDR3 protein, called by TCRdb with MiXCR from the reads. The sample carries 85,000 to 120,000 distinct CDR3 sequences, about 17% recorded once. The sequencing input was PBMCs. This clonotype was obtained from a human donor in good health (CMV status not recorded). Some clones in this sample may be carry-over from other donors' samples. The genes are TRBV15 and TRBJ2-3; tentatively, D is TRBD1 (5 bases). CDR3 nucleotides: TGTGCCACCAGCCCAGACAGAGGAGCGACGCAGTATTTT. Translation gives CATSPDRGATQYF.